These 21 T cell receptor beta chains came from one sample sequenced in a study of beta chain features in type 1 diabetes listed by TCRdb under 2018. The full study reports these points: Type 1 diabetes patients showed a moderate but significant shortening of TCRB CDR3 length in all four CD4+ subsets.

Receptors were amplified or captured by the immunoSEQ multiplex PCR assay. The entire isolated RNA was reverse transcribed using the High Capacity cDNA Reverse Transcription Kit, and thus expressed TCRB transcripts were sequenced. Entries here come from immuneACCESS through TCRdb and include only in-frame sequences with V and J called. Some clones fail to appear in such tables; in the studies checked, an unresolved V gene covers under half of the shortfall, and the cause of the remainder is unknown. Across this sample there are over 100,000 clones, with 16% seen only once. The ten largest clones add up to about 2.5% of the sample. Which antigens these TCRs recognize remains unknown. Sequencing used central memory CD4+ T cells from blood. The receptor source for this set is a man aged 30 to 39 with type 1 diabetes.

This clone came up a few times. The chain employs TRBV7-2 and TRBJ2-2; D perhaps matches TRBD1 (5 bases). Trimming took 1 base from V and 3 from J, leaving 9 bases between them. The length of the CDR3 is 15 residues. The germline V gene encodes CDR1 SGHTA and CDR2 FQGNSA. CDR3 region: CASSLETVYTGELFF. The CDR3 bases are TGTGCCAGCAGCTTAGAGACAGTGTACACCGGGGAGCTGTTTTTT. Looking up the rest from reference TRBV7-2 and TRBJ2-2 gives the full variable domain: GAGVSQSPSNKVTEKGKDVELRCDPISGHTALYWYRQSLGQGLEFLIYFQGNSAPDKSGLPSDRFSAERTGGSVSTLTIQRTQQEDSAVYLCASSLETVYTGELFFGEGSRLTVL.

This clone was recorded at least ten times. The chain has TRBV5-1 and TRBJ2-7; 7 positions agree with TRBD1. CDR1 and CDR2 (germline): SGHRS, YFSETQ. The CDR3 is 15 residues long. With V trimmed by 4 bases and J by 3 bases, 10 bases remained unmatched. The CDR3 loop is CASSPMQGTVYEQYF. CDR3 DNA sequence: TGCGCCAGCAGCCCTATGCAGGGGACAGTCTACGAGCAGTACTTC. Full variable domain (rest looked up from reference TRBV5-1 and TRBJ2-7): KAGVTQTPRYLIKTRGQQVTLSCSPISGHRSVSWYQQTPGQGLQFLFEYFSETQRNKGNFPGRFSGRQFSNSRSEMNVSTLELGDSALYLCASSPMQGTVYEQYFGPGTRLTVT.

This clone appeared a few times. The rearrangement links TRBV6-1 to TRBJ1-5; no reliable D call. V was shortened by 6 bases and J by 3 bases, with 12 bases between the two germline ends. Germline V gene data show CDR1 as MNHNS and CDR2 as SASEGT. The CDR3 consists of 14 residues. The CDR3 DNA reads TGTGCCAGCAGAGAGACATCATTCAATCAGCCCCAGCATTTT. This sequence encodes CASRETSFNQPQHF.

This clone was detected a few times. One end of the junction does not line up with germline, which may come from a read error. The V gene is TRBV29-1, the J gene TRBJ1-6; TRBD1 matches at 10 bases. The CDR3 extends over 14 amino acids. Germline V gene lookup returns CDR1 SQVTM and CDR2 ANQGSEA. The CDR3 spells CSVKTGGYKSPLHF. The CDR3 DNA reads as TGCAGCGTAAAGACAGGGGGCTATAAATCACCCCTCCACTTT.

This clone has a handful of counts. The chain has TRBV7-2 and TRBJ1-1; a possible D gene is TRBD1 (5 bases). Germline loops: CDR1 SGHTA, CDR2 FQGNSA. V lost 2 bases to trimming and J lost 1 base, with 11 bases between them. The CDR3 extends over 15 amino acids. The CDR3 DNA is TGTGCCAGCAGCTTAATTCCAGGGCCGAACACTGAAGCTTTCTTT. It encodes CASSLIPGPNTEAFF.

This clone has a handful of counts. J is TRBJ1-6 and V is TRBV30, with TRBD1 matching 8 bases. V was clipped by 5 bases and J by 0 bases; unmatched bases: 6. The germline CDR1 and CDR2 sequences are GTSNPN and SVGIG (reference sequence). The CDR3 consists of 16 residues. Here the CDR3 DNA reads TGTGCCTGGGGGGGACAGGCCAGCTCCTATAATTCACCCCTCCACTTT. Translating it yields CAWGGQASSYNSPLHF.

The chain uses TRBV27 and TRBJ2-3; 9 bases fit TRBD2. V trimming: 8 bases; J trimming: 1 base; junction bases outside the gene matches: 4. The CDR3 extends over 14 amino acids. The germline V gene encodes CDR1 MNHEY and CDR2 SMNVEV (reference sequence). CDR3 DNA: TGTGCCAGCGGCGAGCGGGGGGGCACAGATACGCAGTATTTT. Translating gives CASGERGGTDTQYF.

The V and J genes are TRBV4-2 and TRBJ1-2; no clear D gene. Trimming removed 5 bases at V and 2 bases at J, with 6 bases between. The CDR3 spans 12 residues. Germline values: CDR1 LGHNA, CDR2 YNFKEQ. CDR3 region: CASSGRNYGYTF. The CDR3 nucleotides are TGTGCCAGCAGCGGAAGAAACTATGGCTACACCTTC.

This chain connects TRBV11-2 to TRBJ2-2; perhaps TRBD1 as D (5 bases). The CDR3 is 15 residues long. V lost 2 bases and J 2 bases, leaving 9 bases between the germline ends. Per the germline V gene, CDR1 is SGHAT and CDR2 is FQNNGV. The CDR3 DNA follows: TGTGCCAGCAGCTTATTCCAGGGAAACACCGGGGAGCTGTTTTTT. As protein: CASSLFQGNTGELFF.

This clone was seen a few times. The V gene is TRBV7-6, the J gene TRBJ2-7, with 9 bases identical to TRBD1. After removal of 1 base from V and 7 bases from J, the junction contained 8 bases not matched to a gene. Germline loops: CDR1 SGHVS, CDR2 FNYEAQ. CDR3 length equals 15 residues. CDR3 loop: CASSLGAGQGKEQYF. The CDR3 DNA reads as TGTGCCAGCAGCTTAGGGGCAGGACAGGGGAAGGAGCAGTACTTC.

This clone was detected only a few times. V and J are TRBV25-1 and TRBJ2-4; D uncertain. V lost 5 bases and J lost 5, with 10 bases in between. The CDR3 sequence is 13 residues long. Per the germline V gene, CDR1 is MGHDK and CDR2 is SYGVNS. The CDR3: CASSRSGENIQYF. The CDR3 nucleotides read TGTGCCAGCAGTCGGTCAGGCGAAAACATTCAGTACTTC.

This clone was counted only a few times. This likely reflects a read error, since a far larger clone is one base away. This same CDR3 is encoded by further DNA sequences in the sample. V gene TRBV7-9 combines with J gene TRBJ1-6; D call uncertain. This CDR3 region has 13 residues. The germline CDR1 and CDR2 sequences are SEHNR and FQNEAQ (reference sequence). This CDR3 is CASSLLENSPLHF. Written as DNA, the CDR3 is TGTGCCAGCAGCTTGCTAGAGAATTCCCCCCTCCACTTT. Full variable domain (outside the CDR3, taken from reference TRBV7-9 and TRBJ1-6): DTGVSQNPRHKITKRGQNVTFRCDPISEHNRLYWYRQTLGQGPEFLTYFQNEAQLEKSRLLSDRFSAERPKGSFSTLEIQRTEQGDSAMYLCASSLLENSPLHFGNGTRLTVT.

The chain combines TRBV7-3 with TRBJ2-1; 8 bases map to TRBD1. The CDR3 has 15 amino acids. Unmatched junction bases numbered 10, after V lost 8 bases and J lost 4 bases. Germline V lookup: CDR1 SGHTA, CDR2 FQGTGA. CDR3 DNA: TGTGCCAGCGGGCGACAGGGGAGCGAGTACAATGAGCAGTTCTTC. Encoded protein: CASGRQGSEYNEQFF.

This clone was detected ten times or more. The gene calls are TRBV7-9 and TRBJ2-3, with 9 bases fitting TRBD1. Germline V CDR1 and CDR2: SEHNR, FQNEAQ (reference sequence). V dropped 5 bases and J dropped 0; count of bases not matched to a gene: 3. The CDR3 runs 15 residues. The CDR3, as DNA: TGTGCCAGCAGCATCGGGACAGGGAGCACAGATACGCAGTATTTT. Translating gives CASSIGTGSTDTQYF.

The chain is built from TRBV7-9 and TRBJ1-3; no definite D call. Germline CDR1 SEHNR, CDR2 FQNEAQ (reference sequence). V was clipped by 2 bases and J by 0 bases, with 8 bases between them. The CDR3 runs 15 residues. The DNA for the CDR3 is TGTGCCAGCAGCTTAACCGGGGACTCTGGAAACACCATATATTTT. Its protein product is CASSLTGDSGNTIYF.

The CDR3: CASSQRQGVDNEQFF. The CDR3 DNA sequence: TGTGCCAGCAGCCAGAGACAGGGGGTAGACAATGAGCAGTTCTTC. The chain has TRBV5-4 and TRBJ2-1; 9 nucleotides line up with TRBD1. The CDR3 loop spans 15 amino acids. V lost 4 bases, J lost 5 bases, and 7 bases stayed unmatched. Germline values: CDR1 SGHNT, CDR2 YYREEE (reference sequence). Using reference TRBV5-4 and TRBJ2-1 for the parts outside the CDR3, the full variable domain is ETGVTQSPTHLIKTRGQQVTLRCSSQSGHNTVSWYQQALGQGPQFIFQYYREEENGRGNFPPRFSGLQFPNYSSELNVNALELDDSALYLCASSQRQGVDNEQFFGPGTRLTVL.

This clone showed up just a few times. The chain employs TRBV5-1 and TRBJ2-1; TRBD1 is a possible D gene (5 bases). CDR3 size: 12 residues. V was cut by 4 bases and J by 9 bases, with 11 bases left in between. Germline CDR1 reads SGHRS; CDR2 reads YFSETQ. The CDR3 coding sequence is TGCGCCAGCAGCCTAAAAAGGGGTGAGCAGTTCTTC. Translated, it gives CASSLKRGEQFF.

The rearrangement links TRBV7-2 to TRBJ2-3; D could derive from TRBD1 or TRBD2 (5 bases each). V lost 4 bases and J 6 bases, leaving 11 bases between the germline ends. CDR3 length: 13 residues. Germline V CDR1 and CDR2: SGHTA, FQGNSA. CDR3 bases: TGTGCCAGCAGCTCGAGGGGATCGGATACGCAGTATTTT. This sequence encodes CASSSRGSDTQYF.

CDR3 nucleotide sequence: TGCGCCAGCAGTGAGTTCGGTAATTCACCCCTCCACTTT. Its translation: CASSEFGNSPLHF. The V call is TRBV10-2, the J call TRBJ1-6, with no clear D. Per germline, CDR1 WSHSY and CDR2 SAAADI. The CDR3 runs 13 residues. Trimming took off 1 base at V and 6 bases at J, with 4 bases between the two ends.

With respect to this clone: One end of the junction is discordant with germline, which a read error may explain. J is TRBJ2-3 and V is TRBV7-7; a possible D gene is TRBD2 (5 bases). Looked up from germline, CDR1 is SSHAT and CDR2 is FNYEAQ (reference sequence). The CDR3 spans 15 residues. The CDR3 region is CASSPFNGVTDTQYF. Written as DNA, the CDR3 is TGTGCTAGCAGCCCTTTCAACGGGGTCACAGATACGCAGTATTTT.

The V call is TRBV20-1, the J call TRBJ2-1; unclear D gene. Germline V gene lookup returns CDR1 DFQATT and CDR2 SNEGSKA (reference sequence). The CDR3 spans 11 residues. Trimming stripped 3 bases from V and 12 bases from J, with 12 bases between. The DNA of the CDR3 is TGCAGTGCTAGTCAGCTACCCGGGCAGTTCTTC. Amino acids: CSASQLPGQFF.